Included here is one T cell receptor (beta chain) sequence, with context. Other DNA sequences in this sample translate to the same CDR3. V lost 1 base to trimming and J lost 6 bases; unmatched junction nucleotides: 1. The CDR3 length is 15 residues. CDR1 and CDR2 (germline): SEHNR, FQNEAQ (reference sequence). These data originate in a study of blood T cell repertoires in COVID-19. Across the whole study: Sources were T cells, B-cell-depleted T cells, or PBMCs; the material itself was cDNA or gDNA.

Using immunoSEQ multiplex PCR, the repertoire was profiled, and TCRdb retains in-frame clones only, with some absent. The sample has about 320,000 clones; 89% are singletons. This TCR derives from a young man who had recovered from COVID-19. The sequencing input was peripheral blood. This chain links TRBV7-9 with TRBJ2-1; the match to TRBD2 covers 12 bases. CDR3 region: CASSLELAGGNEQFF. The DNA for the CDR3 is TGTGCCAGCAGCTTAGAACTAGCGGGAGGCAATGAGCAGTTCTTC.